This TCR beta chain comes out of a study of T cell repertoires in cytomegalovirus infection. Study-level results: CMV-specific HLA-C-restricted TCR beta clonotypes dominated the ex vivo response.

CDR1 and CDR2 from the germline V gene are SEHNR and FQNEAQ (reference sequence). The CDR3 covers 14 residues. Losses at the gene ends were 8 bases for V and 8 bases for J; bases not matched to a gene: 9. A single record per CDR3 protein comes from TCRdb applying MiXCR to the reads. Of 650,000 to 850,000 distinct CDR3 sequences listed, about 28% are singletons. This clonotype has at least ten counts. Its antigen is unknown. V and J are TRBV7-9 and TRBJ1-4; 9 nucleotides match TRBD1. This sample comprised cultured CD8+ T cells from PBMCs, obtained from culture after CMV antigen stimulation. This receptor was taken from a human donor in good health (CMV status not recorded). Some clones in this sample may be carry-over from other donors' samples. CDR3: CASGLQGAREKLFF. In DNA form, the CDR3 reads TGTGCCAGCGGATTACAGGGGGCACGGGAAAAACTGTTTTTT.